This T cell receptor (beta chain) was captured by sequencing in a study of cytomegalovirus exposure and HLA in healthy donors. Whole-study results and caveats: Certain indistinguishable V segments, among them TRBV6-2 and TRBV6-3, were excluded. Later on, an analysis tied 15,000 to 20,000 TCR beta sequences to HLA alleles at 0.05 false discovery rate.

Per the germline V gene, CDR1 is KGHSH and CDR2 is LQKENI. J was trimmed by 5 bases and V by 1 base; bases with no gene match: 10. CDR3 length: 17 residues. Notes on this clone: The target antigen is unknown.

PCR primers comprised 60 Vbeta and 13 Jbeta primers. The table came from immunoSEQ multiplex PCR; TCRdb's copy has only in-frame clones and leaves some out. The ten top clones account for under 2.5%, within a sample of roughly 120,000 clones. The sequence was collected from a man aged 40-49 years in good health and CMV-seronegative. Input material: PBMCs. This chain connects TRBV18 to TRBJ2-3, with 9 nucleotides matching TRBD1. The CDR3 sequence is CASSPQGPGQGLDTQYF. The CDR3 nucleotides read TGTGCCAGCTCACCACAGGGGCCGGGACAGGGATTAGATACGCAGTATTTT.